These 23 T cell receptor beta chains were sequenced from one sample in a study of blood T cells in healthy people across ages. The second PCR ran roughly 6 to 11 cycles with a sample-barcoded 5' primer and J-beta primers. Using its own MiXCR run on the 5' RACE reads, TCRdb lists one record per CDR3 protein. The table has 2 million or so distinct CDR3 sequences, just under 50% seen once. The specimen sequenced was blood. Receptor source: a woman aged 40 to 50 in good health.

Only one count was recorded for this clonotype. This chain connects TRBV12-3 or TRBV12-4 to TRBJ2-7, with D possibly TRBD1 on 6 matching bases. Deletions cut 5 bases from V and 3 bases from J, with 20 bases between. This CDR3 has 16 residues. The DNA of the CDR3 is TGTGCCAGCAGTCAACTGGGAAGGACAGCTAACTACGAGCAGTACTTC. Translated: CASSQLGRTANYEQYF.

The chain recombines TRBV7-2 with TRBJ2-4, with 16 bases lining up with TRBD2. With the DNA end fitting TRBJ2-7 better, the J assignment may be wrong. Germline V lookup: CDR1 SGHTA, CDR2 FQGNSA. The CDR3 extends over 14 amino acids. The CDR3 loop is CASGTSGGALEQYF. DNA of the CDR3: TGTGCCAGCGGGACTAGCGGGGGGGCCCTCGAGCAGTACTTC.

The V gene is TRBV6-1, the J gene TRBJ2-4; D is possibly TRBD2 (5 bases). Trimming removed 4 bases from V and 13 bases from J, with 23 bases in between. CDR3 length: 15 amino acids. Germline-derived CDR1 and CDR2 are MNHNS and SASEGT. CDR3 coding DNA: TGTGCCAGCAGTGGGGCAGATGCACCTCACGGGGAGCAGTACTTC. It yields the protein CASSGADAPHGEQYF.

This clonotype was seen only a few times. The CDR3: CASSNTGDSTDTQYF. The CDR3 DNA reads as TGTGCCAGCAGCAATACAGGAGATAGCACAGATACGCAGTATTTT. This rearrangement joins TRBV3-1 to TRBJ2-3; tentatively, D is TRBD1 (5 bases). CDR1 and CDR2 from the germline V gene are LGHDT and YNNKEL (reference sequence). CDR3 size: 15 residues. The V gene lost 5 bases and the J gene lost 0 bases, with 12 bases spanning the gap.

The sample holds a few counts of this clonotype. The chain employs TRBV20-1 and TRBJ2-1; 7 positions agree with TRBD2. Per germline, CDR1 DFQATT and CDR2 SNEGSKA (reference sequence). This CDR3 has 15 residues. The trim removed 2 bases at V and 7 bases at J, leaving 11 bases unmatched. The CDR3 DNA sequence: TGCAGTGCTAGACCTGGCCTAGCGGAGGGTAATGAGCAGTTCTTC. Amino acid sequence: CSARPGLAEGNEQFF.

V is TRBV4-2 and J is TRBJ1-5; D perhaps matches TRBD1 (6 bases). The CDR3 has 18 amino acids. V lost 1 base and J 5 bases, leaving 21 bases between the germline ends. Germline CDR1 LGHNA, CDR2 YNFKEQ. CDR3 sequence reads: CASSQVVLLGGLDQPQHF. The CDR3 DNA is TGTGCCAGCAGCCAAGTCGTTCTTCTGGGGGGCTTGGATCAGCCCCAGCATTTT.

The chain couples TRBV7-2 to TRBJ2-5, with 10 bases that match TRBD1. Germline trimming cut 5 bases from V and 11 bases from J; bases unmatched to any gene: 14. This CDR3 region has 15 residues. Germline assignment: CDR1 SGHTA and CDR2 FQGNSA. DNA of the CDR3: TGTGCCAGCAGCCCGACAGGGGGCGGGGTGGGGGAGCAGTACTTC. Residues: CASSPTGGGVGEQYF.

The CDR3 reads CATSARSGGYNEQFF. CDR3 DNA sequence: TGTGCCACCAGTGCTCGTTCAGGGGGGTACAATGAGCAGTTCTTC. The V call is TRBV24-1, the J call TRBJ2-1; the D gene is possibly TRBD1 (7 bases). V lost 5 bases and J 4 bases, leaving 14 bases between the germline ends. The CDR3 loop spans 15 amino acids. From germline, CDR1 is KGHDR and CDR2 SFDVKD.

This rearrangement joins TRBV10-2 to TRBJ2-1; TRBD2 agrees at 8 bases. With V trimmed by 6 bases and J by 13 bases, 23 bases remained unmatched. The germline CDR1 and CDR2 sequences are WSHSY and SAAADI. CDR3 length: 17 residues. The CDR3 DNA sequence: TGCGCCAGCAGCGCCGCCGAGCGGGGGAGTTTACAAGAGACCCAGTTCTTC. It is translated as CASSAAERGSLQETQFF.

This chain's CDR3 is CSARDKYTHTQYF. DNA for the CDR3: TGCAGTGCTAGAGATAAGTACACTCATACGCAGTATTTT. V and J are TRBV20-1 and TRBJ2-3; D remains ambiguous. This CDR3 comprises 13 residues. Germline loops: CDR1 DFQATT, CDR2 SNEGSKA (reference sequence). Between the trimmed V and J ends, which lost 0 bases and 7 bases, there was a span of 11 bases.

The genes are TRBV7-2 and TRBJ1-3; D gene unclear. Germline loops: CDR1 SGHTA, CDR2 FQGNSA. Between the trimmed V and J ends, which lost 1 base and 4 bases, there was a span of 8 bases. CDR3 size: 14 residues. The DNA of the CDR3 is TGTGCCAGCAGCTTAGTGGTGGGGGGAAACACCATATATTTT. The encoded protein is CASSLVVGGNTIYF.

V gene TRBV9 combines with J gene TRBJ2-5, with D possibly matching TRBD1 (6 bases). Deletions cut 1 base from V and 2 bases from J, with 12 bases between. Germline V gene data show CDR1 as SGDLS and CDR2 as YYNGEE. This CDR3 has 15 amino acids. CDR3 amino acids: CASSVNSGQQETQYF. The CDR3 nucleotides are TGTGCCAGCAGCGTAAATAGTGGACAGCAAGAGACCCAGTACTTC.

The CDR3 DNA follows: TGCAGTGCTAGGAGTATTTCCCGGCATGAGCAGTTCTTC. Protein: CSARSISRHEQFF. The V and J genes are TRBV20-1 and TRBJ2-1; no clear D. Germline-derived CDR1 and CDR2 are DFQATT and SNEGSKA (reference sequence). V was shortened by 3 bases and J by 8 bases, with 14 bases between the two germline ends. The CDR3 consists of 13 residues.

This clonotype appeared a few times. The J gene is TRBJ1-2, the V gene TRBV20-1; D gene unclear. The V gene's germline CDR1 is DFQATT and CDR2 SNEGSKA (reference sequence). V gave up 5 bases and J gave up 6 bases, with 19 bases separating them. The CDR3 runs to 14 residues. The CDR3 reads CSAGWVRGSDGYTF. The DNA of the CDR3 is TGCAGTGCTGGTTGGGTTCGGGGAAGCGATGGCTACACCTTC.

The rearrangement joins TRBV18 to TRBJ1-4; D not certain. Germline V gene sequence: CDR1 KGHSH, CDR2 LQKENI. The CDR3 length is 13 residues. Trimming left V 4 bases short and J 8 bases short, with 11 bases between. CDR3 in amino acids: CASSRPDSEKLFF. The CDR3 DNA is TGTGCCAGCTCACGGCCAGATAGCGAAAAACTGTTTTTT.

V is TRBV28 and J is TRBJ2-7; 7 positions agree with TRBD1. Trimming took 8 bases from V and 0 from J; bases not matched to a gene: 4. This CDR3 has 13 amino acids. CDR1 is MDHEN, CDR2 SYDVKM, per germline. Here the CDR3 DNA reads TGTGCCAGCGAGGGACAGAGCTCCTACGAGCAGTACTTC. The encoded protein is CASEGQSSYEQYF.

This rearrangement joins TRBV10-2 to TRBJ1-6, with 9 bases identical to TRBD1. V shed 2 bases and J 6 bases; nucleotides not matched to a gene: 8. CDR3 size: 17 residues. Germline assignment: CDR1 WSHSY and CDR2 SAAADI. The CDR3 reads CASSEETGGQFNSPLHF. CDR3 coding DNA: TGCGCCAGCAGTGAGGAGACAGGGGGTCAATTTAATTCACCCCTCCACTTT.

This clonotype was counted between two and nine times. This chain connects TRBV12-3 or TRBV12-4 to TRBJ2-5; 10 positions match TRBD1. Trimming cost V 8 bases and J 4 bases; bases outside gene matches: 10. The CDR3 sequence is 15 residues long. The CDR3 loop reads CASRQGAFVRETQYF. The CDR3 coding sequence is TGTGCCAGCCGACAGGGGGCGTTTGTTCGAGAGACCCAGTACTTC.

Details on this clonotype: At one end the junction does not follow the germline gene, possibly because of a read error. The V gene is TRBV20-1, the J gene TRBJ2-3; TRBD2 matches 9 bases. The CDR3 is 14 residues long. Germline CDR1 DFQATT, CDR2 SNEGSKA (reference sequence). As DNA, the CDR3 is TGCAGTGCTAGAGCAGCGGGGGGAGCAGATATGCAGTATTTT. It yields the protein CSARAAGGADMQYF.

This clonotype has a handful of counts. The V call is TRBV5-6, the J call TRBJ2-1, with 12 nucleotides matching TRBD2. CDR3 length: 16 residues. Germline lookup yields CDR1 SGHDT and CDR2 YYEEEE. V trimming: 2 bases; J trimming: 5 bases; junction bases outside the gene matches: 5. CDR3 amino acids: CASSFASGGAHNEQFF. The CDR3 coding sequence is TGTGCCAGCAGCTTCGCTAGCGGGGGGGCTCACAATGAGCAGTTCTTC.

This chain connects TRBV5-6 to TRBJ1-2; D gene unclear. V lost 7 bases, J lost 8 bases, and 21 bases lay in between. The germline CDR1 and CDR2 sequences are SGHDT and YYEEEE. The CDR3 contains 14 residues. The DNA for the CDR3 is TGTGCCAGCCGCCAGCGGCGGCGAATCCCGGGCTACACCTTC. This translates into CASRQRRRIPGYTF.

The gene calls are TRBV12-3 or TRBV12-4 and TRBJ2-3; TRBD1 agrees at 9 bases. The ends lost 6 bases at V and 5 bases at J; junction bases unmatched: 9. This CDR3 spans 15 amino acids. The CDR3 DNA follows: TGTGCCAGCAGACCAGGACAGGGGAGGATAGATACGCAGTATTTT. Protein product: CASRPGQGRIDTQYF.

V and J are TRBV7-2 and TRBJ1-1; TRBD1 aligns across 7 bases. From germline, CDR1 is SGHTA and CDR2 FQGNSA. The V segment lost 5 bases and the J segment 1 base; nucleotides outside the gene matches: 4. This CDR3 region has 14 residues. CDR3 sequence (DNA): TGTGCCAGCAGCCACACAGGGGAGAACACTGAAGCTTTCTTT. It encodes CASSHTGENTEAFF.